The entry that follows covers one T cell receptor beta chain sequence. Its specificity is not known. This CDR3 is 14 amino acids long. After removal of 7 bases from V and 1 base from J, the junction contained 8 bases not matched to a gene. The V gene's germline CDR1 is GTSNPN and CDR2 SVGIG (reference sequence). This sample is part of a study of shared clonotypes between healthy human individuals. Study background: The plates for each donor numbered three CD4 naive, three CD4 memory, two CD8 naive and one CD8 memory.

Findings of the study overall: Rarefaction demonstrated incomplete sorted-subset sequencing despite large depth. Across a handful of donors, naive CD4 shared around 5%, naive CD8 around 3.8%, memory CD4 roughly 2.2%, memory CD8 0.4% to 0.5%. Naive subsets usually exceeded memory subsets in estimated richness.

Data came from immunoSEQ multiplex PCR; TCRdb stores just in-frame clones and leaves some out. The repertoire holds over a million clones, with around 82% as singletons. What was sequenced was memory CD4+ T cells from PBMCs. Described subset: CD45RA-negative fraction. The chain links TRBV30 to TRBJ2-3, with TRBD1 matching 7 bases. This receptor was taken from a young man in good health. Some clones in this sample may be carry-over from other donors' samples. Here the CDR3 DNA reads TGTGCCTCCCGTTCCGGGACAGGCACAGATACGCAGTATTTT. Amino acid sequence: CASRSGTGTDTQYF.